Here is one T cell receptor beta chain with its context. What it binds is unknown. Germline and junction disagree at one end, which may indicate a read error. The data were obtained in a study of CD8 T cells in Susac syndrome. Overall study results and limits: The study admitted that it had a relatively small number of individuals in its TCR sequencing and HLA analysis.

CDR3 size: 13 residues. CDR1 and CDR2 from the germline V gene are MNHEY and SMNVEV (reference sequence). Sequencing of TCR beta, carried out with a high-throughput approach, was applied to CD8+ and CD4+ T cells from the blood. Negative isolation was applied to CD8+ and CD4+ T cells, and FACS enrichment was applied to TEMRA cells. 0.5 to 1 ug RNA was reverse transcribed with random hexamers. Multiplex PCR with immunoSEQ amplified the TCR beta CDR3 across 54 Vbeta and 13 Jbeta. TCRdb called the immunoSEQ multiplex PCR reads again in MiXCR, with one record for every CDR3 protein. Of 180,000 or so distinct CDR3 sequences listed, 95% are singletons.

This chain joins TRBV27 and TRBJ1-6; 7 bases align to TRBD1. Sequenced input: CD4+ T cells from PBMCs. This sequence originates from a human donor in good health. Here the CDR3 DNA reads TGTGCCAGTTCCCGGGACAGTTGGTCACTCCTCCACTTT. Its translation: CASSRDSWSLLHF.